These 9 T cell receptor beta chains were all obtained from the same sample, sequenced in a study of CD8+ T cells in alopecia areata. RNA extraction and reverse transcription yielded cDNA as sequencing template. Some clones are missing from TCRdb's copy, which holds only in-frame ones; the method was immunoSEQ multiplex PCR. The data show roughly 210,000 clones, roughly 40% seen once. Treatment noted: oral pan-JAK inhibitor, 5-10 mg twice daily. The starting material was CD4+ T cells sorted from blood, obtained between weeks 36 and 40, from a patient treated with tofacitinib. The receptors were gathered from a human donor with alopecia areata.

The CDR3 spells CASSPGYRQPQHF. In DNA, the CDR3 is TGTGCCAGTAGTCCAGGGTACCGTCAGCCCCAGCATTTT. This chain links TRBV19 with TRBJ1-5; maybe TRBD1 (5 bases). Per the germline V gene, CDR1 is LNHDA and CDR2 is SQIVND (reference sequence). The CDR3 length is 13 residues. With 5 bases removed from V and 6 bases from J, the gap between germline ends came to 11 bases.

The genes are TRBV30 and TRBJ2-1; D possibly uses TRBD1 or TRBD2 (5 bases each). The CDR3 has 13 residues. The germline gives CDR1 GTSNPN, CDR2 SVGIG (reference sequence). CDR3 DNA: TGTGCTTGGGACGCAAGCTCCTACAATGAGCAGTTCTTC. It encodes CAWDASSYNEQFF.

The V gene is TRBV29-1, the J gene TRBJ1-1; TRBD1 matches at 7 bases. The CDR3 extends over 14 amino acids. V was pared by 5 bases and J by 1 base, with 7 bases of the junction left unmatched. CDR1 and CDR2 from the germline V gene are SQVTM and ANQGSEA. In nucleotides, the CDR3 is TGCAGCGTTCTTACAGGGGCAAGGAACACTGAAGCTTTCTTT. Encoded protein: CSVLTGARNTEAFF.

There are a few counts of this clone. V usage is TRBV29-1 and J usage is TRBJ1-2, with D possibly TRBD1 on 5 matching bases. Trimming left V 3 bases short and J 6 bases short, with 11 bases between. Germline V lookup: CDR1 SQVTM, CDR2 ANQGSEA. The CDR3 runs to 12 residues. CDR3 region: CSVEGGEHGYTF. The CDR3, as DNA: TGCAGCGTTGAGGGGGGAGAACATGGCTACACCTTC. The full variable domain, completed using reference TRBV29-1 and TRBJ1-2, is SAVISQKPSRDICQRGTSLTIQCQVDSQVTMMFWYRQQPGQSLTLIATANQGSEATYESGFVIDKFPISRPNLTFSTLTVSNMSPEDSSIYLCSVEGGEHGYTFGSGTRLTVV.

This clone has just a few counts. The rearrangement links TRBV7-9 to TRBJ2-5; the D is unclear. This CDR3 spans 14 amino acids. Germline CDR1 SEHNR, CDR2 FQNEAQ (reference sequence). V gave up 3 bases and J gave up 4 bases, with 12 bases separating them. CDR3 nucleotides: TGTGCCAGCAGCTTGGACCACTTCGGAGAGACCCAGTACTTC. Translated: CASSLDHFGETQYF.

The chain employs TRBV7-2 and TRBJ2-4, with D tentatively TRBD2 (6 bases). CDR3 length equals 15 residues. Deletions cut 1 base from V and 7 bases from J, with 14 bases between. Per germline, CDR1 SGHTA and CDR2 FQGNSA. CDR3 nucleotide sequence: TGTGCCAGCAGCTTAGACCGTAGGGAGGAGAACATTCAGTACTTC. It codes for CASSLDRREENIQYF.

The chain couples TRBV7-6 to TRBJ2-5; no clear D. Germline lookup yields CDR1 SGHVS and CDR2 FNYEAQ. This CDR3 contains 16 residues. V lost 1 base to trimming and J lost 1 base, with 13 bases between them. CDR3 residues: CASSLGTRRIQETQYF. The CDR3 nucleotides are TGTGCCAGCAGCTTAGGAACCAGGAGAATCCAAGAGACCCAGTACTTC.

The chain has TRBV27 and TRBJ2-7; D ambiguous. Trimming pared 6 bases from V and 2 bases from J, leaving 17 bases between. From germline, CDR1 is MNHEY and CDR2 SMNVEV (reference sequence). The CDR3 length is 15 residues. CDR3 region: CASRETDGLTYEQYF. The CDR3 DNA reads TGTGCCAGCAGGGAAACGGACGGCCTCACCTACGAGCAGTACTTC.

The J gene is TRBJ2-2, the V gene TRBV29-1; weak D call: TRBD1 (6 bases). V was shortened by 7 bases and J by 6 bases, with 15 bases between the two germline ends. The CDR3 length is 13 residues. Germline loops: CDR1 SQVTM, CDR2 ANQGSEA. The CDR3 protein is CSANRVTAGELFF. The CDR3 coding sequence is TGCAGCGCGAACAGGGTCACCGCCGGGGAGCTGTTTTTT.